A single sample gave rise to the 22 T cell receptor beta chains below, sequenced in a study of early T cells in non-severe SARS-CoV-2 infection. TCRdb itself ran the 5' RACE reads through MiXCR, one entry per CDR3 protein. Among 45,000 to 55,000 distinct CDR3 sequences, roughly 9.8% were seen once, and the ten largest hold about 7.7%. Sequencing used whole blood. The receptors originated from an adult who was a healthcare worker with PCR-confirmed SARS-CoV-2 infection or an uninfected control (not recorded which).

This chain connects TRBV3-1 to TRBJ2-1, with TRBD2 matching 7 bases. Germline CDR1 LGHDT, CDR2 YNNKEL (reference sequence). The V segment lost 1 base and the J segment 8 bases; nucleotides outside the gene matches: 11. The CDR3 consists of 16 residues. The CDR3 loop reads CASSQGRLAIHDEQFF. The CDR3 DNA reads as TGTGCCAGCAGCCAAGGGCGACTAGCTATCCACGATGAGCAGTTCTTC.

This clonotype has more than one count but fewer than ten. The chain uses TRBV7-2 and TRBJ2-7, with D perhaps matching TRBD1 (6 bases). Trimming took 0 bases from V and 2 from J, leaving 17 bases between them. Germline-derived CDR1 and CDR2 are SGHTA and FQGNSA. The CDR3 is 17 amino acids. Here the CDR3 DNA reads TGTGCCAGCAGCTTAGCGCCGATTGACAGGCCCCCCTACGAGCAGTACTTC. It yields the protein CASSLAPIDRPPYEQYF.

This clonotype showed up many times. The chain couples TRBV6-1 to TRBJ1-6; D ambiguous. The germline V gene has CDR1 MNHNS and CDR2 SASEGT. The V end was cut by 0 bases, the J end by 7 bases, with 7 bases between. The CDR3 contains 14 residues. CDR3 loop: CASSEARGNSPLHF. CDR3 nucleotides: TGTGCCAGCAGTGAAGCGCGCGGGAATTCACCCCTCCACTTT.

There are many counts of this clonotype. The CDR3: CASTPTGARETQYF. The CDR3 DNA reads as TGTGCCAGCACCCCGACAGGGGCCCGAGAGACCCAGTACTTC. The chain is built from TRBV12-3 or TRBV12-4 and TRBJ2-5; 8 bases fit TRBD1. CDR3 length: 14 residues. With V trimmed by 7 bases and J by 4 bases, 8 bases remained unmatched.

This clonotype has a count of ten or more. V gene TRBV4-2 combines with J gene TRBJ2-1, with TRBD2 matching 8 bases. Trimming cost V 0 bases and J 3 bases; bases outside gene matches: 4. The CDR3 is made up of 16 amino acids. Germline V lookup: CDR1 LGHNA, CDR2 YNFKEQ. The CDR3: CASSQEPGTSYNEQFF. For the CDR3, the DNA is TGTGCCAGCAGCCAAGAACCCGGGACTAGCTACAATGAGCAGTTCTTC.

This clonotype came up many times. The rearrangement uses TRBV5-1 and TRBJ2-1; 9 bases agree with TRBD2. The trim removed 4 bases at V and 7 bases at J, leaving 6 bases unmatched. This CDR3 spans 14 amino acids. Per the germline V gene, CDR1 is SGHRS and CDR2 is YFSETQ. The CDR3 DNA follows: TGCGCCAGCAGCACCGGGACTAGCAGTAATGAGCAGTTCTTC. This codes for CASSTGTSSNEQFF.

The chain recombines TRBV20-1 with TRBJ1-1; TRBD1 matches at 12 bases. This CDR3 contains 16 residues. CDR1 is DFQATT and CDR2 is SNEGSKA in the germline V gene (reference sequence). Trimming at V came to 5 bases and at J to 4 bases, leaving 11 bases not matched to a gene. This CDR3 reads CSAPLRDRGPSTEAFF. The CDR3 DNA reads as TGCAGTGCTCCACTCCGGGACAGGGGGCCGAGCACTGAAGCTTTCTTT.

The CDR3, as DNA: TGTGCCAGCAGCCAAGGCGGCAGTGGAAACATTCAGTACTTC. This translates into CASSQGGSGNIQYF. This rearrangement joins TRBV11-2 to TRBJ2-4, with D unclear. The CDR3 loop spans 14 amino acids. V was cut by 5 bases and J by 6 bases, with 14 bases left in between. Per the germline V gene, CDR1 is SGHAT and CDR2 is FQNNGV.

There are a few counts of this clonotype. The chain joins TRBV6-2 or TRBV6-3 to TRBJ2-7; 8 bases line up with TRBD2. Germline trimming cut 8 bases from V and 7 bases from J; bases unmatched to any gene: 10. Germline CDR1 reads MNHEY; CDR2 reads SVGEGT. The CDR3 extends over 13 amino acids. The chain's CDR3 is CASRPTGGWEQYF. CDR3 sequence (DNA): TGTGCCAGCCGACCGACGGGAGGGTGGGAGCAGTACTTC.

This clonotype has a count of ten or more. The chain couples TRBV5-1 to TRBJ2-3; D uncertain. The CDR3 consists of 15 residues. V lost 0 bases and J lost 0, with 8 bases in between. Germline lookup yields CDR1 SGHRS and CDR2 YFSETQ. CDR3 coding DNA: TGCGCCAGCAGCTTGGGAGAGATAAGCACAGATACGCAGTATTTT. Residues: CASSLGEISTDTQYF.

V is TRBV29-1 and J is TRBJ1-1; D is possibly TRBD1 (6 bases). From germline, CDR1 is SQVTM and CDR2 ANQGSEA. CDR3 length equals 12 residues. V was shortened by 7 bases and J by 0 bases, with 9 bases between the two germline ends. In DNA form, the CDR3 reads TGCAGCGGAGACAGGATGAACACTGAAGCTTTCTTT. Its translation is CSGDRMNTEAFF.

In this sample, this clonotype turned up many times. The CDR3 DNA reads TGCGCCAGCAGCTTGGACGGGAGCAATCAGCCCCAGCATTTT. Translation gives CASSLDGSNQPQHF. This sequence joins TRBV5-1 and TRBJ1-5; D gene uncertain. The CDR3 loop spans 14 amino acids. Trimming pared 0 bases from V and 1 base from J, leaving 5 bases between. Germline-derived CDR1 and CDR2 are SGHRS and YFSETQ.

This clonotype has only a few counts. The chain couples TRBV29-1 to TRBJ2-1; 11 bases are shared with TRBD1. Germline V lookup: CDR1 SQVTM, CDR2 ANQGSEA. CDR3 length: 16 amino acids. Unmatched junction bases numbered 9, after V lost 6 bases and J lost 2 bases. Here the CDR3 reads CSVGTGGISAYNEQFF. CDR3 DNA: TGCAGCGTGGGGACAGGGGGGATATCCGCCTACAATGAGCAGTTCTTC.

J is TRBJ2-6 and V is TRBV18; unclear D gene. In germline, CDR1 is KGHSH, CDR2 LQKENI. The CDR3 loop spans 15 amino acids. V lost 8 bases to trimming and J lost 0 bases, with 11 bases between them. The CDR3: CASAQSPSGANVLTF. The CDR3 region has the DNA TGTGCCAGCGCCCAGAGCCCCTCTGGGGCCAACGTCCTGACTTTC.

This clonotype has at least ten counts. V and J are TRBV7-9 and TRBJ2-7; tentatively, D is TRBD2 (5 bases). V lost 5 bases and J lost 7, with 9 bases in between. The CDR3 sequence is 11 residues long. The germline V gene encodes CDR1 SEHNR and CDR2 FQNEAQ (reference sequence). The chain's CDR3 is CASSRTWEQYF. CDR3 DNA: TGTGCCAGCAGCCGGACTTGGGAGCAGTACTTC.

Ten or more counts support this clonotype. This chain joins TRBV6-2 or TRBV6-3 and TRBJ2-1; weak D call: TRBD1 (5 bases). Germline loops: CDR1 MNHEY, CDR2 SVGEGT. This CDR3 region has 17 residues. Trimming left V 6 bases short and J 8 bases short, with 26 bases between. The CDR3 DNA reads TGTGCCAGCAGAACACACAGGAGTCCGTCCGCTATCGATGAGCAGTTCTTC. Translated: CASRTHRSPSAIDEQFF.

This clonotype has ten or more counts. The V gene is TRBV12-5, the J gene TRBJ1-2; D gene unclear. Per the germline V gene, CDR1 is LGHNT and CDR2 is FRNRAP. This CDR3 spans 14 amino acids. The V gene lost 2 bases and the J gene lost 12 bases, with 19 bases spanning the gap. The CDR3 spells CASGLSSIASLNTF. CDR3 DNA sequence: TGTGCTAGTGGTTTGTCAAGTATTGCCAGCCTCAACACCTTC.

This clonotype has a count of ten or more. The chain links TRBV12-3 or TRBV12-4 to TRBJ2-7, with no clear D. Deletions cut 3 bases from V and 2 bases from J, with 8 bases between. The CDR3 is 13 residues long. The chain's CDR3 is CASSLAHPYEQYF. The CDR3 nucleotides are TGTGCCAGCAGTTTGGCCCACCCCTACGAGCAGTACTTC.

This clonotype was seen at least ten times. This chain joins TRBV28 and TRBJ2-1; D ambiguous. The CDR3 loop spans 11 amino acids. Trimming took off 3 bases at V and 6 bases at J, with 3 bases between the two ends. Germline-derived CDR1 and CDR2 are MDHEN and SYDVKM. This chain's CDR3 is CASSFSNEQFF. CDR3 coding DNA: TGTGCCAGCAGTTTCTCCAATGAGCAGTTCTTC.

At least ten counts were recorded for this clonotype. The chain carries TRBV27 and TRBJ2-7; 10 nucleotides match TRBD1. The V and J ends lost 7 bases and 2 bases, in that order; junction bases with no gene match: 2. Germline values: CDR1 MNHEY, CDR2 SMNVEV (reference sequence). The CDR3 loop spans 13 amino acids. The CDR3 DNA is TGTGCCAGCACGGGACAGGGGACCTACGAGCAGTACTTC. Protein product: CASTGQGTYEQYF.

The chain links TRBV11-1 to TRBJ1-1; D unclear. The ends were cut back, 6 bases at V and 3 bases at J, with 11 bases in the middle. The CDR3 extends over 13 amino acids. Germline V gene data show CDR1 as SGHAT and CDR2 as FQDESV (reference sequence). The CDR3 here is CASRSLWDTEAFF. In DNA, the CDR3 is TGTGCCAGCAGATCACTATGGGACACTGAAGCTTTCTTT.

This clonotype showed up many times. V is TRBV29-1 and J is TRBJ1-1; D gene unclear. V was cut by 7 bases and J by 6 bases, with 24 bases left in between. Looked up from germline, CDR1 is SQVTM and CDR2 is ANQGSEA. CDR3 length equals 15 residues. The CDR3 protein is CSALMDLIDLAEAFF. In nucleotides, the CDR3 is TGCAGCGCCCTTATGGACCTTATCGATTTGGCTGAAGCTTTCTTT.